The 20 T cell receptor beta chains below were found in one sample sequenced in a study of blood T cell repertoires in COVID-19. The method was immunoSEQ multiplex PCR; TCRdb's version includes in-frame clones alone and lacks a portion of them. The repertoire holds hundreds of thousands of clones, with roughly 81% as singletons. The specimen sequenced was peripheral blood. The receptors stem from a middle-aged man with acute or convalescent COVID-19.

This clone appeared once. The DNA of the CDR3 is TGTGCCTCTGGACAGGAAGAGACCCAGTACTTC. It encodes CASGQEETQYF. V and J are TRBV30 and TRBJ2-5; 7 positions agree with TRBD1. Germline V CDR1 and CDR2: GTSNPN, SVGIG (reference sequence). With V trimmed by 7 bases and J by 3 bases, 2 bases remained unmatched. The CDR3 contains 11 residues.

This rearrangement joins TRBV9 to TRBJ2-2, with 8 nucleotides matching TRBD2. Unmatched junction bases numbered 6, after V lost 6 bases and J lost 5 bases. CDR1 is SGDLS and CDR2 is YYNGEE in the germline V gene. The CDR3 is 14 residues long. CDR3 coding DNA: TGTGCCAGCACACGAGCGGGGGTTACCGGGGAGCTGTTTTTT. Encoded protein: CASTRAGVTGELFF.

The chain is built from TRBV7-2 and TRBJ1-1; tentative D call: TRBD1 (5 bases). The V gene's germline CDR1 is SGHTA and CDR2 FQGNSA. Trimming shortened V by 4 bases and J by 3 bases, and 15 bases separated the two germline ends. The CDR3 has 15 residues. In nucleotides, the CDR3 is TGTGCCAGCAGCTCCCCCTCGTCAGGGCACACTGAAGCTTTCTTT. This translates into CASSSPSSGHTEAFF.

The chain recombines TRBV11-1 with TRBJ2-2; D may be TRBD1 (7 bases). The CDR3 is 15 amino acids. CDR1 and CDR2 from the germline V gene are SGHAT and FQDESV (reference sequence). Trimming stripped 7 bases from V and 7 bases from J, with 19 bases between. The CDR3 spells CASTIGGTARGELFF. CDR3 in DNA: TGTGCCAGCACCATTGGCGGGACAGCTCGCGGGGAGCTGTTTTTT.

CDR3 nucleotides: TGCGCCAGCAGCCCGGGAGAGGGGGCGGGCACAGATACGCAGTATTTT. The encoded protein is CASSPGEGAGTDTQYF. The V call is TRBV5-1, the J call TRBJ2-3; possible D gene TRBD1, 7 bases. Trimming stripped 4 bases from V and 1 base from J, with 16 bases between. This CDR3 is 16 amino acids long. CDR1 is SGHRS, CDR2 YFSETQ, per germline.

In the case of this clone: The junction shows a germline mismatch at one end, possibly a read error. V usage is TRBV5-1 and J usage is TRBJ1-1, with D tentatively TRBD1 (5 bases). The germline CDR1 and CDR2 sequences are SGHRS and YFSETQ. The CDR3 extends over 14 amino acids. The CDR3 DNA reads TGCGCCAGCACCTTGGAGGGGTTTAACACTGAAGCTTTCTTT. This gives the protein CASTLEGFNTEAFF.

The chain recombines TRBV19 with TRBJ2-7; 10 positions match TRBD1. In germline, CDR1 is LNHDA, CDR2 SQIVND (reference sequence). With V trimmed by 5 bases and J by 3 bases, 4 bases remained unmatched. There are 14 residues in the CDR3. CDR3 bases: TGTGCCAGTAGTTTCGGGACAGGGGACTACGAGCAGTACTTC. Its translation: CASSFGTGDYEQYF.

The sample holds a few counts of this clone. The chain carries TRBV9 and TRBJ1-2, with a possible D match to TRBD1 (5 bases). V shed 3 bases and J shed 4 bases, with 16 bases lying between them. In germline, CDR1 is SGDLS, CDR2 YYNGEE. This CDR3 spans 15 amino acids. In DNA form, the CDR3 reads TGTGCCAGCAGCGGGGGGACTGTTAACGGCTATGGCTACACCTTC. It specifies CASSGGTVNGYGYTF.

The chain recombines TRBV4-2 with TRBJ1-2, with 8 bases aligning to TRBD1. CDR3 length: 13 amino acids. The V segment lost 3 bases and the J segment 3 bases; nucleotides outside the gene matches: 0. The germline V gene encodes CDR1 LGHNA and CDR2 YNFKEQ. CDR3 bases: TGTGCCAGCAGCCAGGACAGGGACTATGGCTACACCTTC. It yields the protein CASSQDRDYGYTF.

The chain recombines TRBV28 with TRBJ2-7; 10 bases match TRBD1. Germline CDR1 and CDR2: MDHEN and SYDVKM. Unmatched junction bases numbered 13, after V lost 3 bases and J lost 5 bases. The CDR3 length is 17 residues. Here the CDR3 DNA reads TGTGCCAGCAGTTTGAGACAGGGGGCTTCTCAATCGGACGAGCAGTACTTC. Translated, it gives CASSLRQGASQSDEQYF. Complete variable domain (other parts from reference TRBV28 and TRBJ2-7): DVKVTQSSRYLVKRTGEKVFLECVQDMDHENMFWYRQDPGLGLRLIYFSYDVKMKEKGDIPEGYSVSREKKERFSLILESASTNQTSMYLCASSLRQGASQSDEQYFGPGTRLTVT.

Remarks on this clone: The same CDR3 also results from other DNA sequences found in this sample. The chain uses TRBV7-9 and TRBJ1-1; D possibly corresponds to TRBD1 (5 bases). Germline CDR1 is SEHNR and CDR2 is FQNEAQ (reference sequence). The CDR3 runs to 14 residues. The germline V and J ends were trimmed by 0 bases and 1 base, with 6 bases remaining between them. In nucleotides, the CDR3 is TGTGCCAGCAGCTTAGCGGGGGGGAACACTGAAGCTTTCTTT. Amino acids: CASSLAGGNTEAFF.

This clone was seen just once. This sequence joins TRBV5-1 and TRBJ2-3; the D gene is possibly TRBD2 (5 bases). V was cut by 4 bases and J by 1 base, with 16 bases left in between. The CDR3 is 16 residues long. Germline CDR1 reads SGHRS; CDR2 reads YFSETQ. CDR3 in DNA: TGCGCCAGCAGCCTAAGACCGGCCGGGGGCACAGATACGCAGTATTTT. Translating gives CASSLRPAGGTDTQYF. The full variable domain, rest sourced from reference TRBV5-1 and TRBJ2-3, is KAGVTQTPRYLIKTRGQQVTLSCSPISGHRSVSWYQQTPGQGLQFLFEYFSETQRNKGNFPGRFSGRQFSNSRSEMNVSTLELGDSALYLCASSLRPAGGTDTQYFGPGTRLTVL.

This clone has more than one count but fewer than ten. This sequence joins TRBV6-1 and TRBJ1-4; 10 bases are shared with TRBD1. The ends lost 2 bases at V and 6 bases at J; junction bases unmatched: 6. Germline-derived CDR1 and CDR2 are MNHNS and SASEGT. This CDR3 has 16 residues. The CDR3 reads CASSELPGTGDEKLFF. The CDR3 region has the DNA TGTGCCAGCAGTGAATTACCCGGGACAGGGGATGAAAAACTGTTTTTT.

This clone has only one observation. The CDR3 protein is CASSWGLAGGPDEQYF. CDR3 DNA sequence: TGTGCCAGCAGCTGGGGCCTAGCGGGGGGGCCTGACGAGCAGTACTTC. J is TRBJ2-7 and V is TRBV5-8, with 12 nucleotides matching TRBD2. The germline gives CDR1 SGHTS, CDR2 YDEGEE. The CDR3 extends over 16 amino acids. The junction had 9 bases not matched to a gene; V was cut back by 3 bases and J by 5 bases.

The genes are TRBV9 and TRBJ2-1, with D perhaps matching TRBD1 (6 bases). V gave up 0 bases and J gave up 3 bases, with 16 bases separating them. This CDR3 region has 17 residues. In germline, CDR1 is SGDLS, CDR2 YYNGEE. This CDR3 reads CASSVAAGASYYNEQFF. CDR3 DNA sequence: TGTGCCAGCAGCGTAGCGGCAGGGGCCAGCTACTACAATGAGCAGTTCTTC.

This clone appeared a single time. The V gene is TRBV15, the J gene TRBJ1-4; the match to TRBD1 covers 7 bases. From germline, CDR1 is LNHNV and CDR2 YYDKDF (reference sequence). V shed 3 bases, J shed 4 bases, and the junction held 5 bases outside the gene matches. The CDR3 extends over 15 amino acids. DNA for the CDR3: TGTGCCACCAGCAGGAACACAGGGGTTAATGAAAAACTGTTTTTT. It yields the protein CATSRNTGVNEKLFF.

The chain recombines TRBV7-6 with TRBJ1-4, with D hard to call. The CDR3 has 10 residues. Germline lookup yields CDR1 SGHVS and CDR2 FNYEAQ. Trimming removed 5 bases from V and 8 bases from J, with 3 bases in between. Here the CDR3 reads CASSLEKLFF. CDR3 DNA sequence: TGTGCCAGCAGCCTCGAAAAACTGTTTTTT.

This chain uses TRBV7-9 with TRBJ1-1; TRBD1 aligns across 10 bases. After removal of 5 bases from V and 11 bases from J, the junction contained 8 bases not matched to a gene. This CDR3 spans 13 amino acids. CDR1 and CDR2 (germline): SEHNR, FQNEAQ (reference sequence). The CDR3 coding sequence is TGTGCCAGCAGCCCGTTTGGGACAGGGGAGGCTTTCTTT. Translating it yields CASSPFGTGEAFF.

This chain links TRBV13 with TRBJ2-7; D possibly corresponds to TRBD1 (5 bases). Trimming cost V 5 bases and J 6 bases, with 14 bases left between them. Germline CDR1 PRHDT, CDR2 FYEKMQ (reference sequence). This CDR3 region has 13 residues. As DNA, the CDR3 is TGTGCCAGCAGCCCTCCGACAGCCCTCGAGCAGTACTTC. This sequence encodes CASSPPTALEQYF.

V gene TRBV6-5 combines with J gene TRBJ1-4; D ambiguous. The V gene lost 5 bases and the J gene lost 8 bases, with 9 bases spanning the gap. Germline-derived CDR1 and CDR2 are MNHEY and SVGAGI. The CDR3 is 12 amino acids. In DNA, the CDR3 is TGTGCCAGCAGTCGGGGAGACGAAAAACTGTTTTTT. Translating gives CASSRGDEKLFF.